There are many counts of the clone carrying this T cell receptor beta chain. The antigen remains unidentified. V lost 6 bases, J lost 8 bases, and 3 bases stayed unmatched. Germline values: CDR1 ENHRY, CDR2 SYGVKD. The CDR3 is made up of 14 amino acids. This specimen belongs to a study of tumor-infiltrating lymphocytes in primary liver carcinoma. The researchers produced TCR beta cDNA from 400 to 650 ng total RNA with a constant-region primer. Sequencing libraries for TCR beta derived from three nested multiplex PCR rounds that used slightly modified ARM-PCR. TRBV1-TRBV30 forward and Cbeta reverse primers drove the first two roughly 10-cycle rounds. TCRdb recomputed calls from the multiplex PCR reads with MiXCR, one row per CDR3 protein. The repertoire has about 330,000 distinct CDR3 sequences, less than 70% of them found once; the top ten carry roughly 6%. Study conclusions and caveats: The use of bulk unsorted samples meant that CD4+ and CD8+ repertoires were not compared.

The researchers obtained blood RNA from unsorted whole blood and also extracted germline DNA. Sampling before surgery obtained 3.5 to 4 milliliters of peripheral blood. The sample consisted of peripheral blood. The chain joins TRBV10-3 to TRBJ2-1; the match to TRBD2 covers 14 bases. The clonotype originates from a man in his forties with primary liver carcinoma and hepatitis B virus infection. CDR3: CAIRETSGRDEQFF. The DNA for the CDR3 is TGTGCCATCAGGGAGACTAGCGGGAGGGATGAGCAGTTCTTC.